The T cell receptor (beta chain) described here comes from a study of CD8 T cells in Susac syndrome. With random hexamers, reverse transcription was performed on about 0.5 to 1 ug of RNA. TCRdb itself ran the immunoSEQ multiplex PCR reads through MiXCR, one entry per CDR3 protein. The sample contains around 79,000 distinct CDR3 sequences, roughly 95% of which appear only once. The sample taken for sequencing was CD8+ T cells from PBMCs. The clonotype originates from a human donor with Susac syndrome.

CDR3 DNA sequence: TGTGCCAGCAGCCAAGATGAAAAGTCTAAAGCTTTCTTT. Translated, it gives CASSQDEKSKAFF. This chain links TRBV14 with TRBJ1-1, with D unresolved. CDR1 is SGHDN, CDR2 FVKESK, per germline. The CDR3 extends over 13 amino acids. Trimming removed 0 bases at V and 9 bases at J, with 11 bases between.